These 31 T cell receptor beta chains came from one sample sequenced in a study of control samples from healthy donors and cancer patients. The method was immunoSEQ multiplex PCR; TCRdb's version includes in-frame clones alone and lacks a portion of them. The repertoire holds 50,000 or so clones, with under 90% as singletons. Specimen: blood. The receptors were gathered from a man aged 65 to 79 in good health.

Turning to this clone: At the DNA level, this CDR3 is encoded by other sequences in the same sample as well. The rearrangement joins TRBV3-1 (or the pseudogene TRBV3-2) to TRBJ1-1, with D hard to call. CDR3 length equals 14 residues. The germline V gene has CDR1 LGHDT and CDR2 YNNKEL (reference sequence). V lost 4 bases, J lost 5 bases, and 14 bases lay in between. In nucleotides, the CDR3 is TGTGCCAGCAGCCCTCTTCGGGGAGGGACTGAAGCTTTCTTT. Translating gives CASSPLRGGTEAFF.

The J gene is TRBJ2-5, the V gene TRBV2, with 10 bases lining up with TRBD2. The CDR3 has 14 residues. From germline, CDR1 is SNHLY and CDR2 FYNNEI. The V and J ends lost 6 bases and 5 bases, in that order; junction bases with no gene match: 6. CDR3 nucleotides: TGTGCCAGCAGACCTGGGACTAGCGTTGAGACCCAGTACTTC. Its protein product is CASRPGTSVETQYF.

The chain joins TRBV6-5 to TRBJ1-2; D gene ambiguous. Trimming removed 6 bases from V and 6 bases from J, with 20 bases in between. The CDR3 covers 15 residues. CDR1 is MNHEY, CDR2 SVGAGI, per germline. In DNA, the CDR3 is TGTGCCAGCAGGAGAGAAATTTATGGTCGCGATGGCTACACCTTC. As protein: CASRREIYGRDGYTF.

A few counts support this clone. This chain links TRBV6-6 with TRBJ1-5; D is possibly TRBD1 (6 bases). Germline values: CDR1 MNHNY, CDR2 SVGAGI (reference sequence). V gave up 2 bases and J gave up 4 bases, with 12 bases separating them. The CDR3 extends over 15 amino acids. CDR3 coding DNA: TGTGCCAGCAGTTACCCGGACAGTTTAAATCAGCCCCAGCATTTT. Encoded protein: CASSYPDSLNQPQHF.

The rearrangement joins TRBV12-3 or TRBV12-4 to TRBJ2-5; D is unclear. V was shortened by 4 bases and J by 0 bases, with 0 bases between the two germline ends. The CDR3 loop spans 11 amino acids. The CDR3 region has the DNA TGTGCCAGCAGTTACCAAGAGACCCAGTACTTC. Its translation: CASSYQETQYF.

The genes are TRBV24-1 and TRBJ1-5; unclear D gene. The CDR3 consists of 14 residues. V dropped 3 bases and J dropped 10 bases, with 15 bases sitting between them. Looked up from germline, CDR1 is KGHDR and CDR2 is SFDVKD. CDR3: CATSDLLSGQPQHF. Written as DNA, the CDR3 is TGTGCCACCAGTGATCTTTTATCGGGCCAACCCCAGCATTTT.

V is TRBV28 and J is TRBJ2-4, with D hard to call. The CDR3 is 15 amino acids. Germline V lookup: CDR1 MDHEN, CDR2 SYDVKM. Deletions cut 2 bases from V and 0 bases from J, with 8 bases between. The chain's CDR3 is CASSLNWLAKNIQYF. Written as DNA, the CDR3 is TGTGCCAGCAGTTTAAATTGGTTAGCCAAAAACATTCAGTACTTC. The full variable domain, in which reference TRBV28 and TRBJ2-4 provide the parts outside the CDR3, is DVKVTQSSRYLVKRTGEKVFLECVQDMDHENMFWYRQDPGLGLRLIYFSYDVKMKEKGDIPEGYSVSREKKERFSLILESASTNQTSMYLCASSLNWLAKNIQYFGAGTRLSVL.

This chain uses TRBV4-1 with TRBJ2-1, with TRBD1 as a possible D gene (6 bases). Trimming shortened V by 2 bases and J by 6 bases, and 23 bases separated the two germline ends. CDR1 and CDR2 from the germline V gene are MGHRA and YSYEKL. The CDR3 extends over 18 amino acids. The CDR3 is CASSQLLRHREPLNEQFF. In DNA, the CDR3 is TGCGCCAGCAGCCAACTCCTCCGGCACAGGGAGCCCCTCAATGAGCAGTTCTTC.

This rearrangement joins TRBV3-1 (or the pseudogene TRBV3-2) to TRBJ1-4, with D uncertain. Germline CDR1 LGHDT, CDR2 YNNKEL (reference sequence). The CDR3 is 16 amino acids. Deletions cut 4 bases from V and 4 bases from J, with 16 bases between. CDR3 sequence: CASSPGSHGDNEKLFF. CDR3 in DNA: TGTGCCAGCAGCCCAGGAAGCCACGGGGATAATGAAAAACTGTTTTTT.

V usage is TRBV6-5 and J usage is TRBJ2-7; 7 nucleotides match TRBD1. CDR1 and CDR2 (germline): MNHEY, SVGAGI. J lost 2 bases, V lost 6 bases, and 10 bases had no gene match. This CDR3 contains 15 residues. CDR3 sequence: CASRSPGGAPYEQYF. DNA for the CDR3: TGTGCCAGCAGGAGCCCAGGGGGTGCTCCCTACGAGCAGTACTTC.

This clone occurred once. The chain combines TRBV5-1 with TRBJ2-3; D is uncertain. Germline CDR1 reads SGHRS; CDR2 reads YFSETQ. The V end was cut by 0 bases, the J end by 6 bases, with 14 bases between. This CDR3 region has 15 residues. CDR3 loop: CASSLGLQPLDTQYF. CDR3 nucleotide sequence: TGCGCCAGCAGCTTGGGCCTTCAGCCCCTCGATACGCAGTATTTT.

This clone has only one observation. The chain is built from TRBV7-2 and TRBJ1-5; unclear D gene. The length of the CDR3 is 15 residues. Germline-derived CDR1 and CDR2 are SGHTA and FQGNSA. V lost 2 bases and J lost 6, with 14 bases in between. The CDR3 DNA follows: TGTGCCAGCAGCTTACAAGTCGGGGTTCTTCAGCCCCAGCATTTT. Translation: CASSLQVGVLQPQHF.

The rearrangement links TRBV12-3 or TRBV12-4 to TRBJ1-2; D is unresolved. The CDR3 is 13 residues long. The germline V and J ends were trimmed by 5 bases and 3 bases, with 10 bases remaining between them. The CDR3 sequence: CASSPAQYYGYTF. For the CDR3, the DNA is TGTGCCAGCAGTCCTGCACAGTACTATGGCTACACCTTC.

The table lists this clone with a few counts. The genes are TRBV6-4 and TRBJ2-1; D not certain. From germline, CDR1 is MRHNA and CDR2 SNTAGT. The V end was cut by 5 bases, the J end by 0 bases, with 11 bases between. CDR3 length: 15 amino acids. CDR3 protein: CASSPSESSYNEQFF. The CDR3 DNA reads TGTGCCAGCAGTCCCAGCGAGAGCTCCTACAATGAGCAGTTCTTC.

This rearrangement joins TRBV5-1 to TRBJ1-1, with 8 bases identical to TRBD1. Trimming cost V 6 bases and J 0 bases; bases outside gene matches: 1. Germline assignment: CDR1 SGHRS and CDR2 YFSETQ. This CDR3 is built from 13 residues. CDR3 DNA: TGCGCCAGCAAGGACAGGGTGAACACTGAAGCTTTCTTT. It codes for CASKDRVNTEAFF.

CDR3 loop: CASSSWDRVPYGYTF. CDR3 coding DNA: TGTGCCAGTAGTTCTTGGGACAGGGTACCTTATGGCTACACCTTC. This chain joins TRBV19 and TRBJ1-2; TRBD1 matches at 9 bases. CDR3 size: 15 residues. V lost 5 bases to trimming and J lost 5 bases; unmatched junction nucleotides: 9. Germline CDR1 is LNHDA and CDR2 is SQIVND (reference sequence). The variable domain in full, completed from reference TRBV19 and TRBJ1-2, reads DGGITQSPKYLFRKEGQNVTLSCEQNLNHDAMYWYRQDPGQGLRLIYYSQIVNDFQKGDIAEGYSVSREKKESFPLTVTSAQKNPTAFYLCASSSWDRVPYGYTFGSGTRLTVV.

V usage is TRBV28 and J usage is TRBJ1-3; TRBD1 aligns across 7 bases. V dropped 6 bases and J dropped 4; count of bases not matched to a gene: 9. The germline gives CDR1 MDHEN, CDR2 SYDVKM. The CDR3 totals 15 residues. CDR3 loop: CASSLTDRKGNTIYF. In DNA, the CDR3 is TGTGCCAGCAGCCTTACGGACAGGAAGGGAAACACCATATATTTT.

A few counts support this clone. The chain is built from TRBV27 and TRBJ1-6; tentatively, D is TRBD1 (6 bases). CDR1 MNHEY and CDR2 SMNVEV come from the germline V gene (reference sequence). Trimming removed 3 bases from V and 7 bases from J, with 10 bases in between. This CDR3 has 14 amino acids. The CDR3 is CASSLGQGNSPLHF. CDR3 coding DNA: TGTGCCAGCAGTTTGGGGCAGGGGAATTCACCCCTCCACTTT.

The DNA for the CDR3 is TGTGCCTCCAGGGGAAATTTCAATCAGCCCCAGCATTTT. It specifies CASRGNFNQPQHF. V usage is TRBV2 and J usage is TRBJ1-5; D may be TRBD1 (6 bases). The V gene lost 11 bases and the J gene lost 3 bases, with 14 bases spanning the gap. Germline V CDR1 and CDR2: SNHLY, FYNNEI. CDR3 size: 13 residues.

V gene TRBV18 combines with J gene TRBJ2-7, with TRBD1 as a possible D gene (6 bases). CDR1 is KGHSH and CDR2 is LQKENI in the germline V gene. The V and J ends lost 2 bases and 3 bases respectively, with 11 bases between them. The CDR3 sequence is 14 residues long. This chain's CDR3 is CASSPSTGNYEQYF. The CDR3 DNA reads TGTGCCAGCTCACCAAGTACAGGGAACTACGAGCAGTACTTC. The whole variable domain, remainder taken from reference TRBV18 and TRBJ2-7, is NAGVMQNPRHLVRRRGQEARLRCSPMKGHSHVYWYRQLPEEGLKFMVYLQKENIIDESGMPKERFSAEFPKEGPSILRIQQVVRGDSAAYFCASSPSTGNYEQYFGPGTRLTVT.

CDR3 loop: CASSRSNTEAFF. CDR3 DNA sequence: TGTGCCAGCAGCCGGTCGAACACTGAAGCTTTCTTT. The chain joins TRBV6-5 to TRBJ1-1; D remains ambiguous. CDR1 and CDR2 (germline): MNHEY, SVGAGI. The germline V and J ends were trimmed by 6 bases and 1 base, with 6 bases remaining between them. CDR3 length: 12 amino acids.

The rearrangement uses TRBV10-1 and TRBJ1-1; no firm D call. CDR3 length equals 14 residues. Per the germline V gene, CDR1 is WNHNN and CDR2 is SYGVQD (reference sequence). V lost 3 bases to trimming and J lost 0 bases, with 8 bases between them. This CDR3 reads CASSDTAMNTEAFF. The CDR3 DNA reads as TGCGCCAGCAGTGATACCGCCATGAACACTGAAGCTTTCTTT.

V and J are TRBV2 and TRBJ2-1; D remains ambiguous. Germline CDR1 is SNHLY and CDR2 is FYNNEI. V lost 7 bases and J 2 bases, leaving 3 bases between the germline ends. The CDR3 contains 11 residues. CDR3 residues: CASNTYNEQFF. CDR3 bases: TGTGCCAGCAATACCTACAATGAGCAGTTCTTC. Using reference TRBV2 and TRBJ2-1 for the parts outside the CDR3, the full variable domain is EPEVTQTPSHQVTQMGQEVILRCVPISNHLYFYWYRQILGQKVEFLVSFYNNEISEKSEIFDDQFSVERPDGSNFTLKIRSTKLEDSAMYFCASNTYNEQFFGPGTRLTVL.

The chain links TRBV5-1 to TRBJ2-2; 7 nucleotides align to TRBD1. The CDR3 has 17 residues. CDR1 is SGHRS and CDR2 is YFSETQ in the germline V gene. V lost 4 bases and J lost 0; bases outside the gene matches: 9. In nucleotides, the CDR3 is TGCGCCAGCAGCCCTCGCACCGGGACAGCGAACACCGGGGAGCTGTTTTTT. The encoded protein is CASSPRTGTANTGELFF. The whole variable domain, remainder taken from reference TRBV5-1 and TRBJ2-2, is KAGVTQTPRYLIKTRGQQVTLSCSPISGHRSVSWYQQTPGQGLQFLFEYFSETQRNKGNFPGRFSGRQFSNSRSEMNVSTLELGDSALYLCASSPRTGTANTGELFFGEGSRLTVL.

V usage is TRBV27 and J usage is TRBJ2-7; D remains unclear. The germline V gene has CDR1 MNHEY and CDR2 SMNVEV (reference sequence). The CDR3 runs 13 residues. The V and J ends lost 6 bases and 0 bases respectively, with 9 bases between them. The CDR3 sequence: CASSPRASYEQYF. For the CDR3, the DNA is TGTGCCAGCAGCCCTAGGGCCTCCTACGAGCAGTACTTC.

The rearrangement links TRBV18 to TRBJ1-6, with 9 bases that match TRBD1. The V segment lost 3 bases and the J segment 10 bases; nucleotides outside the gene matches: 4. This CDR3 comprises 14 residues. Germline V gene lookup returns CDR1 KGHSH and CDR2 LQKENI. Here the CDR3 reads CASSPTGGESPLHF. The CDR3 nucleotides read TGTGCCAGCTCACCCACAGGGGGCGAATCACCCCTCCACTTT. The full variable domain, completed using reference TRBV18 and TRBJ1-6, is NAGVMQNPRHLVRRRGQEARLRCSPMKGHSHVYWYRQLPEEGLKFMVYLQKENIIDESGMPKERFSAEFPKEGPSILRIQQVVRGDSAAYFCASSPTGGESPLHFGNGTRLTVT.

The CDR3 DNA is TGCAGCGTCTCAATCGGGGGGGACTCCTACGAGCAGTACTTC. It encodes CSVSIGGDSYEQYF. This chain joins TRBV29-1 and TRBJ2-7, with 8 bases fitting TRBD2. Germline trimming cut 6 bases from V and 0 bases from J; bases unmatched to any gene: 7. The CDR3 is 14 residues long. Germline loops: CDR1 SQVTM, CDR2 ANQGSEA.

V and J are TRBV7-3 and TRBJ2-1; D unresolved. V was shortened by 5 bases and J by 3 bases, with 8 bases between the two germline ends. There are 13 residues in the CDR3. Germline-derived CDR1 and CDR2 are SGHTA and FQGTGA. The CDR3: CASSPAGYNEQFF. CDR3 bases: TGTGCCAGCAGCCCTGCTGGCTACAATGAGCAGTTCTTC.

V and J are TRBV6-4 and TRBJ2-2; D is unresolved. The V end was cut by 6 bases, the J end by 4 bases, with 15 bases between. The CDR3 is made up of 15 amino acids. The V gene's germline CDR1 is MRHNA and CDR2 SNTAGT. The CDR3 spells CASSPGFSGTGELFF. The CDR3 DNA reads as TGTGCCAGCAGCCCAGGCTTCTCGGGCACCGGGGAGCTGTTTTTT.

This chain joins TRBV27 and TRBJ2-7, with 10 bases identical to TRBD1. Germline assignment: CDR1 MNHEY and CDR2 SMNVEV (reference sequence). The CDR3 totals 16 residues. V trimming: 2 bases; J trimming: 5 bases; junction bases outside the gene matches: 9. CDR3 DNA: TGTGCCAGCAGTTTAACCCCCGGGACAGGGGTACACGAGCAGTACTTC. This codes for CASSLTPGTGVHEQYF.

This chain uses TRBV3-1 (or the pseudogene TRBV3-2) with TRBJ2-5; D gene ambiguous. Germline CDR1 reads LGHDT; CDR2 reads YNNKEL (reference sequence). The CDR3 is 15 amino acids. The V end lost 4 bases, the J end lost 3 bases, and 15 bases lay between the germline ends. CDR3 in amino acids: CASSRTGRQKETQYF. Here the CDR3 DNA reads TGTGCCAGCAGCCGGACCGGACGGCAAAAAGAGACCCAGTACTTC.